This TCR beta chain was captured in a study of blood T cell repertoires in COVID-19. Study in general: Specimens from acute and convalescent COVID-19 originated in the United States, Italy and Spain. T cells, B-cell-depleted T cells, or PBMCs supplied cDNA or gDNA.

Original processing methods: Estimates of nucleated cell counts were drawn from the amplification of reference gene primers. The method was immunoSEQ multiplex PCR; TCRdb's version includes in-frame clones alone and lacks a portion of them. The V and J calls and clone size are taken from that table; D and trimming were inferred from the DNA. The sample lists fewer than 130,000 clones; around 79% were seen once. Germline values: CDR1 SGHRS, CDR2 YFSETQ. The CDR3 length is 14 residues. V lost 4 bases and J 4 bases, leaving 12 bases between the germline ends. The source of this sequence is a man aged 65-85 years with active or convalescent COVID-19. V is TRBV5-1 and J is TRBJ2-1; a possible D gene is TRBD2 (5 bases). The sequenced sample was peripheral blood. This CDR3 reads CASSEEGSYNEQFF. The DNA of the CDR3 is TGCGCCAGCAGCGAGGAAGGGAGTTACAATGAGCAGTTCTTC.